This T cell receptor (beta chain) was sequenced in a study of cytomegalovirus exposure and HLA in healthy donors. Overall study findings and caveats: In vitro confirmation showed three CMV-associated chains to be CMV antigen specific. By HLA locus, TCR association rates varied in a later analysis, with DRB1 showing the most and HLA-C the fewest.

13 Jbeta primers and 60 Vbeta primers were used for the PCR. Some clones are missing from TCRdb's copy, which holds only in-frame ones; the method was immunoSEQ multiplex PCR. The sample lists approximately 200,000 clones; 65% to 85% were seen once. Concerning this clone: Its target is unknown.

V gave up 0 bases and J gave up 2 bases, with 8 bases separating them. The CDR3 is made up of 14 amino acids. CDR1 is SGHAT and CDR2 is FQNNGV in the germline V gene. The V gene is TRBV11-2, the J gene TRBJ2-7; no firm D call. The sequencing input was PBMCs. The sequence derives from a boy aged 2 to 10 in good health and CMV-seronegative. The CDR3: CASSLDHGPYEQYF. CDR3 nucleotides: TGTGCCAGCAGCTTAGATCATGGGCCCTACGAGCAGTACTTC.